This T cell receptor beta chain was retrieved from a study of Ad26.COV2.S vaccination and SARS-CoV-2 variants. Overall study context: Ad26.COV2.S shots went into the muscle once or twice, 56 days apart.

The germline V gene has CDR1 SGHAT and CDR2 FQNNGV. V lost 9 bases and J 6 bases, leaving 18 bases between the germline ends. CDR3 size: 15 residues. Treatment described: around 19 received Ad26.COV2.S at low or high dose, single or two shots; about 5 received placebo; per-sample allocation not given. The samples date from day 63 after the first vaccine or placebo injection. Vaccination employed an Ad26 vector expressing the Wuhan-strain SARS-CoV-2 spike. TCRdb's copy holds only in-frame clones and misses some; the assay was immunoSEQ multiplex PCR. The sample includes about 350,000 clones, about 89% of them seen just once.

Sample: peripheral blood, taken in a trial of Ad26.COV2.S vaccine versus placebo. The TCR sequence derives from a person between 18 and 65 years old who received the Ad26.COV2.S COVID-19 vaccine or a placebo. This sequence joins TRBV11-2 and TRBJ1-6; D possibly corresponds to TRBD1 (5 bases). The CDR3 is CASRGAGNSNSPLHF. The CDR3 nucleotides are TGTGCCAGTAGAGGGGCAGGGAATTCTAATTCACCCCTCCACTTT.